This record concerns one T cell receptor (beta chain) sequence. The antigen is undetermined. This entry comes from a study of memory CD4+ T cells and cytomegalovirus serostatus. Study at large: This sample comes from healthy Belgian adults, 9 CMV seropositive, approximately 24 seronegative. General study results and limits: About two fifths of the roughly 150 known CMV-associated TCRbeta sequences appeared in CD4+ memory. CMV serostatus prediction reached median AUC roughly 0.95, or 0.91 with US-trained model.

Single viable CD3+CD4+CD8-CD45RO+ cells were sorted as the memory CD4+ T cells. Some clones are missing from TCRdb's copy, which holds only in-frame ones; the method was immunoSEQ multiplex PCR. The table shows around 30,000 clones, with about 80% occurring only once. V gave up 6 bases and J gave up 8 bases, with 17 bases separating them. Germline V lookup: CDR1 LNHDA, CDR2 SQIVND (reference sequence). The CDR3 spans 15 residues. The TCR comes from an adult in good health and CMV-seronegative. Some clones in this sample may be carry-over from other donors' samples. Input material: memory CD4+ T cells from blood. J is TRBJ1-6 and V is TRBV19; tentative D call: TRBD1 (5 bases). The CDR3 region has the DNA TGTGCCAGTAGCATCGGGACGGCTGGGGATTCACCCCTCCACTTT. Amino acid sequence: CASSIGTAGDSPLHF.